The text below deals with one TCR beta chain. Its antigen is not known. This entry comes from a study of beta chain features in type 1 diabetes. Regarding the study as a whole: Patients with Type 1 diabetes showed moderately but significantly shorter TCRB CDR3s in all four CD4+ subsets.

The V end lost 2 bases, the J end lost 0 bases, and 5 bases lay between the germline ends. Germline V gives CDR1 SQVTM, CDR2 ANQGSEA. This CDR3 spans 14 amino acids. The sequenced template was cDNA made from the entire isolated RNA. Libraries were prepared by immunoSEQ multiplex PCR; TCRdb keeps only in-frame clonotypes and omits some of them. In the table there are a few hundred thousand clones, around 25% of which are singletons. This sequence joins TRBV29-1 and TRBJ2-6; D is unclear. This receptor was identified in a woman aged 25 to 39 with type 1 diabetes. The sequencing input was naive CD4+ T cells from blood. This CDR3 reads CSVEQDSGANVLTF. The DNA of the CDR3 is TGCAGCGTTGAACAGGACTCTGGGGCCAACGTCCTGACTTTC. Supplemented by reference TRBV29-1 and TRBJ2-6, the full variable domain reads SAVISQKPSRDICQRGTSLTIQCQVDSQVTMMFWYRQQPGQSLTLIATANQGSEATYESGFVIDKFPISRPNLTFSTLTVSNMSPEDSSIYLCSVEQDSGANVLTFGAGSRLTVL.